This TCR beta chain was captured in a study of identifying expanded T cells in peripheral blood. Study findings and constraints: Differentially abundant clones: 0.95 to 1.5 between replicates, 16.4 at approximately 14 days, under 25 at four.

As concerns this clone: Its antigen is unidentified.

TCRdb keeps only in-frame clones here, not all; method: immunoSEQ multiplex PCR. The sample shows 50,000 to 65,000 clones, more than 70% of them seen only once. Per the germline V gene, CDR1 is MGHRA and CDR2 is YSYEKL. This CDR3 is built from 16 residues. V lost 3 bases to trimming and J lost 5 bases, with 16 bases between them. No infections or other immune events were documented during collection. The sample taken for sequencing was blood. This clonotype was sampled from a person aged 18 to 70 in good health. The genes are TRBV4-1 and TRBJ1-4, with D tentatively TRBD1 (5 bases). As DNA, the CDR3 is TGCGCCAGCAGCCAGATACTAGGGAGGGGAAATGAAAAACTGTTTTTT. This codes for CASSQILGRGNEKLFF.